This TCR beta chain was sequenced in a study of cytomegalovirus exposure and HLA in healthy donors. Germline V lookup: CDR1 MNHNS, CDR2 SASEGT. The germline V and J ends were trimmed by 1 base and 13 bases, with 17 bases remaining between them. There are 13 residues in the CDR3. PCR amplification relied on 60 Vbeta primers (plus 13 Jbeta primers). Clones were sequenced by immunoSEQ multiplex PCR, and TCRdb holds only the in-frame ones, with some missing. The table lists 100,000 to 150,000 clones, around 78% of them singletons. Sample: PBMCs. The V gene is TRBV6-1, the J gene TRBJ2-7; the D gene is possibly TRBD1 (5 bases). The source of this sequence is a man in his forties or fifties in good health and CMV-seronegative. CDR3 loop: CASSEVDDSSVYF. CDR3 sequence (DNA): TGTGCCAGCAGTGAAGTGGATGACAGTTCCGTTTACTTC.